This T cell receptor beta chain derives from a study of blood T cell repertoires in COVID-19. Study in general: Sites in the United States, Italy and Spain provided acute and convalescent COVID-19 samples. In each case, the material was cDNA or gDNA derived from T cells, B-cell-depleted T cells, or PBMCs.

The table came from immunoSEQ multiplex PCR; TCRdb's copy has only in-frame clones and leaves some out. Among about 200,000 clones listed, over 75% were seen once. V dropped 5 bases and J dropped 5; count of bases not matched to a gene: 6. This CDR3 is built from 15 residues. CDR1 LNHDA and CDR2 SQIVND come from the germline V gene (reference sequence). Sequences were obtained from peripheral blood. The V and J genes are TRBV19 and TRBJ1-2, with TRBD1 matching over 12 bases. This sequence was found in a man aged 80 or over with acute or convalescent COVID-19. CDR3 coding DNA: TGTGCCAGTAGTCCCGGGACAGGGGGCAGTTATGGCTACACCTTC. Its translation is CASSPGTGGSYGYTF.